Below are 28 T cell receptor beta chains sequenced from a single sample in a study of blood T cell repertoires in COVID-19. TCRdb's table, derived via immunoSEQ multiplex PCR, lists solely in-frame clones and lacks some. This table has approximately 200,000 clones, roughly 79% appearing once. Sequenced: peripheral blood. These receptors originate from a man aged 60 to 69 with active or convalescent COVID-19.

This clone was seen once. The chain joins TRBV11-3 to TRBJ2-3; the match to TRBD2 covers 9 bases. Trimming took 4 bases from V and 0 from J; bases not matched to a gene: 2. Germline V lookup: CDR1 SGHNT, CDR2 YENEEA. The CDR3 contains 15 residues. In nucleotides, the CDR3 is TGTGCCAGCAGCTATAGCGGGAGTAGCACAGATACGCAGTATTTT. It codes for CASSYSGSSTDTQYF.

The rearrangement links TRBV5-1 to TRBJ2-3, with D possibly TRBD1 on 6 matching bases. V was clipped by 0 bases and J by 4 bases, with 18 bases between them. This CDR3 comprises 17 residues. Germline-derived CDR1 and CDR2 are SGHRS and YFSETQ. Here the CDR3 reads CASSLAAGRGGSDTQYF. CDR3 bases: TGCGCCAGCAGCTTGGCTGCGGGCAGGGGTGGATCAGATACGCAGTATTTT.

CDR3 region: CASSPRAGGRNEQFF. The CDR3 DNA reads TGTGCCAGCTCACCCAGAGCGGGAGGTCGCAATGAGCAGTTCTTC. The V and J genes are TRBV18 and TRBJ2-1; 9 bases agree with TRBD2. The CDR3 consists of 15 residues. The germline V gene has CDR1 KGHSH and CDR2 LQKENI. The J segment lost 6 bases and the V segment lost 3 bases, leaving 6 bases of the junction unmatched.

This chain links TRBV6-2 or TRBV6-3 with TRBJ2-5; D perhaps matches TRBD2 (7 bases). The V gene lost 2 bases and the J gene lost 3 bases, with 16 bases spanning the gap. Germline lookup yields CDR1 MNHEY and CDR2 SVGEGT. CDR3 length: 16 residues. CDR3 sequence reads: CASSYELGAGEETQYF. The CDR3 bases are TGTGCCAGCAGTTACGAATTGGGGGCGGGGGAAGAGACCCAGTACTTC.

The rearrangement joins TRBV7-8 to TRBJ1-2; D is unresolved. Trimming stripped 1 base from V and 7 bases from J, with 16 bases between. Germline assignment: CDR1 SGHVS and CDR2 FQNEAQ. The CDR3 is 15 amino acids. In DNA, the CDR3 is TGTGCCAGCAGCTTAGGTCTTGGAGTAACCGCTGGCTACACCTTC. Translated: CASSLGLGVTAGYTF.

V usage is TRBV3-1 (or the pseudogene TRBV3-2) and J usage is TRBJ2-5, with a weak D call TRBD1 (5 bases). Between the trimmed V and J ends, which lost 1 base and 7 bases, there was a span of 13 bases. Per germline, CDR1 LGHDT and CDR2 YNNKEL (reference sequence). The CDR3 covers 14 residues. The CDR3 nucleotides are TGTGCCAGCAGCCAAGTGGGCAGGGCTGGGACCCAGTACTTC. Protein product: CASSQVGRAGTQYF.

CDR3 in amino acids: CASSITGNREKLFF. The DNA of the CDR3 is TGTGCCAGTAGTATAACCGGGAATCGCGAAAAACTGTTTTTT. The J gene is TRBJ1-4, the V gene TRBV19; no definite D call. The V gene's germline CDR1 is LNHDA and CDR2 SQIVND (reference sequence). This CDR3 region has 14 residues. Deletions cut 2 bases from V and 8 bases from J, with 12 bases between. Full variable domain (remainder filled in from reference TRBV19 and TRBJ1-4): DGGITQSPKYLFRKEGQNVTLSCEQNLNHDAMYWYRQDPGQGLRLIYYSQIVNDFQKGDIAEGYSVSREKKESFPLTVTSAQKNPTAFYLCASSITGNREKLFFGSGTQLSVL.

The chain has TRBV28 and TRBJ2-7; maybe TRBD2 (6 bases). V lost 8 bases to trimming and J lost 13 bases, with 21 bases between them. CDR1 and CDR2 (germline): MDHEN, SYDVKM. The CDR3 totals 12 residues. The CDR3 spells CASGPSSGLPYF. CDR3 bases: TGTGCCAGCGGGCCCTCCAGCGGACTACCATACTTC. Filled out from reference TRBV28 and TRBJ2-7, the complete variable domain reads DVKVTQSSRYLVKRTGEKVFLECVQDMDHENMFWYRQDPGLGLRLIYFSYDVKMKEKGDIPEGYSVSREKKERFSLILESASTNQTSMYLCASGPSSGLPYFGPGTRLTVT.

The CDR3 bases are TGTGCCAGCAGCTCACCGGGGGAGCACAAGACAGATACGCAGTATTTT. This codes for CASSSPGEHKTDTQYF. V is TRBV7-9 and J is TRBJ2-3, with D possibly being TRBD2 (6 bases). Germline V lookup: CDR1 SEHNR, CDR2 FQNEAQ (reference sequence). The V gene lost 4 bases and the J gene lost 3 bases, with 17 bases spanning the gap. This CDR3 spans 16 amino acids.

This clone has more than one count but fewer than ten. V is TRBV5-1 and J is TRBJ1-5; 7 bases line up with TRBD1. Per the germline V gene, CDR1 is SGHRS and CDR2 is YFSETQ. Trimming at V came to 3 bases and at J to 5 bases, leaving 11 bases not matched to a gene. The CDR3 extends over 16 amino acids. Written as DNA, the CDR3 is TGCGCCAGCAGCTCAGACCGACAGGGCTTGGATCAGCCCCAGCATTTT. As protein: CASSSDRQGLDQPQHF. Full variable domain (missing parts from reference TRBV5-1 and TRBJ1-5): KAGVTQTPRYLIKTRGQQVTLSCSPISGHRSVSWYQQTPGQGLQFLFEYFSETQRNKGNFPGRFSGRQFSNSRSEMNVSTLELGDSALYLCASSSDRQGLDQPQHFGDGTRLSIL.

This clone was counted ten times or more. The chain couples TRBV29-1 to TRBJ2-2; no definite D call. V shed 1 base and J shed 0 bases, with 6 bases lying between them. CDR1 is SQVTM, CDR2 ANQGSEA, per germline. This CDR3 is built from 14 residues. CDR3 sequence (DNA): TGCAGCGTTGAAGGCGGCGCGAACACCGGGGAGCTGTTTTTT. It encodes CSVEGGANTGELFF.

The V call is TRBV11-2, the J call TRBJ1-6; 9 bases are shared with TRBD1. V was clipped by 6 bases and J by 7 bases; unmatched bases: 1. CDR1 is SGHAT and CDR2 is FQNNGV in the germline V gene. CDR3 length: 13 amino acids. The CDR3 DNA follows: TGTGCCAGCAGTGACAGGGGGAATTCACCCCTCCACTTT. It codes for CASSDRGNSPLHF.

The genes are TRBV10-3 and TRBJ2-7, with 11 bases fitting TRBD2. In germline, CDR1 is ENHRY, CDR2 SYGVKD. This CDR3 has 18 residues. V shed 4 bases, J shed 3 bases, and the junction held 14 bases outside the gene matches. The CDR3 DNA reads as TGTGCCATCAGTGCGCATGGAATGGGTACTAGCGGGAGCTACGAGCAGTACTTC. As protein: CAISAHGMGTSGSYEQYF.

The chain uses TRBV28 and TRBJ2-1; TRBD2 matches at 7 bases. Trimming took 3 bases from V and 5 from J; bases not matched to a gene: 4. There are 14 residues in the CDR3. Germline V CDR1 and CDR2: MDHEN, SYDVKM. The DNA of the CDR3 is TGTGCCAGCAGTTTGGGGGGGAGGGACAATGAGCAGTTCTTC. This codes for CASSLGGRDNEQFF.

The V and J genes are TRBV21-1 and TRBJ2-4; TRBD1 was called by the table and not checked on the DNA. TRBV21-1 is marked as a pseudogene. The CDR3 extends over 15 amino acids. CDR3 amino acids: CASSKAVSVKNIQYF. For the CDR3, the DNA is TGTGCCAGCAGCAAAGCTGTGTCAGTAAAAAACATTCAGTACTTC.

The V gene is TRBV19, the J gene TRBJ2-7, with 9 bases identical to TRBD2. V shed 1 base, J shed 4 bases, and the junction held 8 bases outside the gene matches. In germline, CDR1 is LNHDA, CDR2 SQIVND (reference sequence). This CDR3 is built from 16 residues. CDR3 sequence: CASSIGGASGMYEQYF. For the CDR3, the DNA is TGTGCCAGTAGTATAGGGGGGGCTAGCGGGATGTACGAGCAGTACTTC.

The chain combines TRBV6-2 or TRBV6-3 with TRBJ2-7; TRBD2 agrees at 9 bases. This CDR3 has 15 residues. CDR1 is MNHEY and CDR2 is SVGEGT in the germline V gene. V was clipped by 4 bases and J by 4 bases; unmatched bases: 8. The CDR3 region has the DNA TGTGCCAGCAGTTGGTTAGCGGGAGAACAATACGAGCAGTACTTC. Translating gives CASSWLAGEQYEQYF.

This chain links TRBV19 with TRBJ1-1, with D tentatively TRBD1 (6 bases). Germline lookup yields CDR1 LNHDA and CDR2 SQIVND (reference sequence). Trimming shortened V by 3 bases and J by 5 bases, and 13 bases separated the two germline ends. The length of the CDR3 is 14 residues. The DNA of the CDR3 is TGTGCCAGTAGTATCAGGGGATCACGGACTGAAGCTTTCTTT. Amino acids: CASSIRGSRTEAFF. Combining the CDR3 with reference TRBV19 and TRBJ1-1 gives the whole variable domain DGGITQSPKYLFRKEGQNVTLSCEQNLNHDAMYWYRQDPGQGLRLIYYSQIVNDFQKGDIAEGYSVSREKKESFPLTVTSAQKNPTAFYLCASSIRGSRTEAFFGQGTRLTVV.

This clone has only one observation. The chain has TRBV7-2 and TRBJ1-2, with D perhaps TRBD1 (5 bases). This CDR3 comprises 15 residues. The germline V gene has CDR1 SGHTA and CDR2 FQGNSA. The ends were cut back, 1 base at V and 5 bases at J, with 14 bases in the middle. The CDR3 reads CASSLDASRDYGYTF. The CDR3 nucleotides read TGTGCCAGCAGCTTAGATGCGAGCAGGGATTATGGCTACACCTTC.

The chain carries TRBV7-3 and TRBJ2-3; tentatively, D is TRBD2 (5 bases). CDR3 length: 14 amino acids. Germline V lookup: CDR1 SGHTA, CDR2 FQGTGA. Trimming cost V 4 bases and J 4 bases, with 12 bases left between them. The CDR3 DNA follows: TGTGCCAGCAGCTCGGGGAGAGACGCAGATACGCAGTATTTT. Translated, it gives CASSSGRDADTQYF.

This chain connects TRBV6-6 to TRBJ2-3; D might be TRBD1 (5 bases). Germline V gives CDR1 MNHNY, CDR2 SVGAGI (reference sequence). The V end was cut by 0 bases, the J end by 6 bases, with 13 bases between. This CDR3 spans 15 amino acids. The CDR3 reads CASSYSIDGADTQYF. The CDR3 DNA is TGTGCCAGCAGTTACTCAATTGATGGGGCCGATACGCAGTATTTT.

The chain is built from TRBV5-1 and TRBJ2-5; D uncertain. The germline V and J ends were trimmed by 4 bases and 8 bases, with 18 bases remaining between them. CDR1 SGHRS and CDR2 YFSETQ come from the germline V gene. This CDR3 is 14 amino acids long. Here the CDR3 DNA reads TGCGCCAGCAGCCCGAGTGGCGGAGTGGCTACCCAGTACTTC. It is translated as CASSPSGGVATQYF.

This clone was seen ten or more times. Other DNA sequences in this specimen translate into the identical CDR3. The chain has TRBV7-9 and TRBJ2-7, with D perhaps matching TRBD1 (5 bases). Trimming pared 4 bases from V and 0 bases from J, leaving 7 bases between. The CDR3 has 13 amino acids. CDR1 is SEHNR and CDR2 is FQNEAQ in the germline V gene (reference sequence). Here the CDR3 reads CASSSTVSYEQYF. The CDR3 DNA reads as TGTGCCAGCAGCTCGACAGTCTCCTACGAGCAGTACTTC.

This sequence joins TRBV28 and TRBJ2-7; 12 nucleotides line up with TRBD2. The CDR3 contains 15 residues. V lost 5 bases to trimming and J lost 7 bases; unmatched junction nucleotides: 9. Germline CDR1 is MDHEN and CDR2 is SYDVKM. The CDR3 sequence is CASSTPTSGRGEQYF. CDR3 in DNA: TGTGCCAGCAGTACCCCGACTAGCGGGAGAGGTGAGCAGTACTTC.

This chain joins TRBV7-2 and TRBJ1-1; D is unclear. V lost 2 bases and J lost 8, with 3 bases in between. The CDR3 has 10 residues. The germline V gene has CDR1 SGHTA and CDR2 FQGNSA. CDR3 sequence (DNA): TGTGCCAGCAGCTTAATAGAAGCTTTCTTT. This translates into CASSLIEAFF.

This sequence joins TRBV28 and TRBJ1-6; D not certain. Trimming took 3 bases from V and 13 from J, leaving 7 bases between them. Germline V gene data show CDR1 as MDHEN and CDR2 as SYDVKM. This CDR3 is 11 amino acids long. The CDR3 loop reads CASSFVGPLHF. The CDR3 DNA follows: TGTGCCAGCAGTTTTGTCGGGCCCCTCCACTTT.

This chain joins TRBV5-5 and TRBJ2-2; 12 positions match TRBD2. The V and J ends lost 0 bases and 5 bases, in that order; junction bases with no gene match: 8. The germline V gene encodes CDR1 SGHKS and CDR2 YYEKEE (reference sequence). The CDR3 spans 18 residues. The CDR3 region is CASSLELAGGLWTGELFF. The CDR3, as DNA: TGTGCCAGCAGCTTGGAGCTAGCGGGAGGGCTATGGACCGGGGAGCTGTTTTTT.

This chain joins TRBV5-1 and TRBJ2-7, with 12 bases fitting TRBD2. The CDR3 has 15 residues. Germline V CDR1 and CDR2: SGHRS, YFSETQ. Trimming took 3 bases from V and 3 from J; bases not matched to a gene: 4. CDR3 in amino acids: CASSSGLAGSYEQYF. Here the CDR3 DNA reads TGCGCCAGCAGCTCCGGACTAGCGGGGAGCTACGAGCAGTACTTC.